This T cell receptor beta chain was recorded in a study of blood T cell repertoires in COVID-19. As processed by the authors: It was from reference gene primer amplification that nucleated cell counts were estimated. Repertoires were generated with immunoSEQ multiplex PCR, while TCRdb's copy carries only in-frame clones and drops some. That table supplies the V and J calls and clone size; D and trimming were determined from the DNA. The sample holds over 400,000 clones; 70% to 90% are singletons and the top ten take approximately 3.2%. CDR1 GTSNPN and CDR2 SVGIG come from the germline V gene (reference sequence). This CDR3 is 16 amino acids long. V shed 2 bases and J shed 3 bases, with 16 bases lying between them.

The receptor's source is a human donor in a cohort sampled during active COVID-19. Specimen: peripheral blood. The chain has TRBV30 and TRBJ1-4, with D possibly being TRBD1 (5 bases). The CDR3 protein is CAWSRRQSGSNEKLFF. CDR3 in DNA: TGTGCCTGGAGTCGCCGACAGAGTGGGTCTAATGAAAAACTGTTTTTT.